This T cell receptor (beta chain) appears in the sequencing data of a study of shared clonotypes between healthy human individuals (dated by TCRdb to 2018 to 2021). A note on the overall study: The cohort included three men and two women between 18 and 49 years of age. Each donor's leukapheresis produced roughly between roughly 0.85 and 9.5 billion PBMCs. To estimate repertoire size and how much clonotypes are shared between individuals, the study performed deep sequencing of blood TCR repertoires from 4 to 6 healthy adults. Different laboratories and diverse techniques were used to prepare libraries and sequence TCR repertoires, to increase sequencing depth and limit assay-specific biases. For each donor, three plates each were used for CD4 naive and CD4 memory, two plates were used for CD8 naive, and one plate was used for CD8 memory.

The investigation overall reported the following: The genetic and exposure-history diversity represented was limited by the small number of donors. Incomplete sequencing was indicated by rarefaction of sorted-subset datasets, despite the large sequencing depth. When a handful of donors were compared, the shared fraction of clonotypes was around 5% for naive CD4, approximately 3.5% for naive CD8, more than 2% for memory CD4, and approximately 0.4% for memory CD8. Compared with non-shared clonotypes, clonotypes shared by all four sorted-subset donors had higher generation probabilities. Based on pairwise subsampling, the degree of clonotype sharing among donors was expected to be affected by sequencing depth. Only blood was sampled, and tissue TCR repertoires likely differ from those in blood. Naive subsets generally had larger estimated clonotype richness than memory subsets did.

CDR1 and CDR2 are read off the germline V gene (reference sequence) as LNHNV and YYDKDF. Inclusive of the bounding cysteine and phenylalanine, the CDR3 is 16 residues long. The read is trimmed to its CDR3 DNA, 48 bases read in frame from base 1. V is reduced by 0 bases and J by 4 bases, leaving a spacing of 15 bases between them. CD8 naive samples consisted of CD45RO-negative cells that were positively selected for CCR7, yielding a CD45RA+CCR7+ population without TemRA cells. The donors were healthy, HIV-negative adults with no recently reported acute infections or vaccinations. All donors were Caucasian adults living in Nashville, Tennessee, USA. After blood collection by leukapheresis, PBMCs were isolated using Ficoll-Histopaque density gradient centrifugation and then cryopreserved in the vapor phase of liquid nitrogen. Purity and quantity of every magnetically sorted T cell population were checked by analytical flow cytometry. Genomic DNA was isolated from each sorted fraction and quantified by UV absorbance on a Nanodrop 2000c.

As concerns this clone: What this receptor recognizes is not known. Nothing much larger sits one base from this clone, and base qualities are not available.

Using the deep immunoSEQ assay, multiplex PCR amplified TCR CDR3 regions from genomic DNA. Genomic DNA extracted from each cell subset was distributed evenly over all wells of several immunoSEQ 96-well plates, and each plate served as one replicate. Each replicate PCR for sorted subsets received roughly 200 ng genomic DNA, equal to about 29,000 T cell genomes. Purified libraries were measured with a Qubit 3.0 fluorometer, size-checked on a Bioanalyzer 2100, and measured again with the KAPA Library Quantification kit. A separate single-read 150-cycle Illumina NextSeq 550 flow cell was used to sequence each immunoSEQ 96-well plate. In the authors' own workflow: Because only junctional sequences without quality scores were contained in the immunoSEQ output, filtering matching that applied to full-length reads could not be performed. To assign V/J genes and CDR3, sequences were annotated using PyIR, a Python wrapper for IgBLAST v1.9, with IMGT germline references. Reads were removed for weak V/J assignments (E-value above 1e-6), missing CDR3, stop codons, out-of-frame junctions, or ambiguous translated residues. V3J clonotypes were defined by identical inferred V gene, J gene, and CDR3 amino acid sequence. Percentage overlap between repertoires was calculated by dividing the number of shared unique clonotypes by the size of the smaller repertoire. Three approaches were used to assess repertoire richness: RTK rarefaction, the Chao1 estimator, and Recon v2.1 estimates of unobserved clonotypes. For all TCRbeta clonotypes obtained by the gDNA method from four donors, generation probabilities were computed with OLGA. TCRdb retrieved this table from immuneACCESS and kept in-frame rearrangements only. Not all clones are present; in checked studies, unresolved V genes account for under half, and no reason is known for the remainder. Clonal size and the V and J genes are those of that table, whereas D and trimming came from the DNA. The table for this sample lists around 2.1 million clones; more than 85% of them were counted only once. The ten largest clones capture about 1.8% of the sample.

The sequence came from a young man in good health. Some clones in this sample may be carry-over from other donors' samples. The rearrangement joined TRBV15 to TRBJ1-1; a confident D gene designation cannot be given. The sample was naive CD8+ T cells from PBMCs. Explained via the paper, the cell subset or site label denotes: CD45RA+CCR7+. The DNA reads TGTGCCACCAGCAGAGATAAGGAGTCAGTAGGCACTGAAGCTTTCTTT. This is translated as CATSRDKESVGTEAFF.